What follows are 32 T cell receptor beta chains derived from one specimen sequenced in a study of early T cells in non-severe SARS-CoV-2 infection. TCRdb processed the 5' RACE reads anew with MiXCR; each CDR3 protein has one entry. Among 55,000 to 65,000 distinct CDR3 sequences listed, approximately 10% were seen once. The sequenced sample consisted of whole blood. All receptors come from an adult who was a healthcare worker with PCR-confirmed SARS-CoV-2 infection or an uninfected control (not recorded which).

The J gene is TRBJ1-5, the V gene TRBV30; 9 positions agree with TRBD1. J was trimmed by 4 bases and V by 1 base; bases with no gene match: 5. Germline V gene sequence: CDR1 GTSNPN, CDR2 SVGIG (reference sequence). The CDR3 is 15 amino acids. The CDR3 nucleotides read TGTGCCTGGAGTGCCCTACAGGGGGCGAATCAGCCCCAGCATTTT. This encodes CAWSALQGANQPQHF.

This clonotype was recorded many times. The gene calls are TRBV19 and TRBJ2-7; 8 bases are shared with TRBD2. Germline V lookup: CDR1 LNHDA, CDR2 SQIVND (reference sequence). J gave up 3 bases and V 5 bases, and 9 bases lay outside the gene matches. This CDR3 comprises 15 residues. This CDR3 reads CASSRRRGAGYEQYF. The DNA of the CDR3 is TGTGCCAGTAGTCGCCGGCGGGGGGCCGGCTACGAGCAGTACTTC.

This clonotype appeared a few times. The genes are TRBV4-2 and TRBJ2-3; perhaps D is TRBD1 or TRBD2 (5 bases each). Germline-derived CDR1 and CDR2 are LGHNA and YNFKEQ. The germline V and J ends were trimmed by 0 bases and 0 bases, with 13 bases remaining between them. The CDR3 loop spans 17 amino acids. CDR3 loop: CASSQDGASSSTDTQYF. In DNA form, the CDR3 reads TGTGCCAGCAGCCAAGATGGGGCTAGCAGCAGCACAGATACGCAGTATTTT.

This chain uses TRBV29-1 with TRBJ2-2, with 12 bases identical to TRBD1. This CDR3 spans 15 amino acids. J was trimmed by 6 bases and V by 2 bases; bases with no gene match: 4. CDR1 is SQVTM and CDR2 is ANQGSEA in the germline V gene. CDR3 amino acids: CSVEPGDRGPGELFF. CDR3 in DNA: TGCAGCGTTGAACCCGGGGACAGGGGGCCCGGGGAGCTGTTTTTT.

This clonotype was observed at least ten times. The chain couples TRBV7-2 to TRBJ2-7, with TRBD2 as a possible D gene (6 bases). The length of the CDR3 is 14 residues. The germline CDR1 and CDR2 sequences are SGHTA and FQGNSA. Trimming took off 6 bases at V and 2 bases at J, with 14 bases between the two ends. In DNA, the CDR3 is TGTGCCAGCAGTTCCATCGGGGGAGCCTACGAGCAGTACTTC. This gives the protein CASSSIGGAYEQYF.

The chain carries TRBV7-9 and TRBJ2-7; D might be TRBD1 or TRBD2, each matching 5 bases. The germline V gene encodes CDR1 SEHNR and CDR2 FQNEAQ (reference sequence). The CDR3 is made up of 16 amino acids. The ends were cut back, 0 bases at V and 7 bases at J, with 19 bases in the middle. The CDR3 DNA sequence: TGTGCCAGCAGCTTAGCGGCAGGGAAGATTGGCGGGGAGCAGTACTTC. Encoded protein: CASSLAAGKIGGEQYF.

This clonotype has just a few counts. V gene TRBV30 combines with J gene TRBJ2-7; D is uncertain. Trimming removed 2 bases at V and 0 bases at J, with 14 bases between. This CDR3 spans 15 amino acids. CDR1 is GTSNPN, CDR2 SVGIG, per germline (reference sequence). The CDR3 region is CAWSPPLVGSYEQYF. CDR3 DNA sequence: TGTGCCTGGAGTCCCCCGTTGGTAGGCTCCTACGAGCAGTACTTC.

This clonotype showed up just a few times. The chain recombines TRBV12-3 or TRBV12-4 with TRBJ2-5; D perhaps matches TRBD2 (5 bases). Trimming pared 6 bases from V and 5 bases from J, leaving 10 bases between. CDR3 size: 12 residues. The CDR3, as DNA: TGTGCCAGCAGCCCGGACTTCGAGACCCAGTACTTC. Its translation is CASSPDFETQYF.

The chain joins TRBV12-3 or TRBV12-4 to TRBJ2-4, with TRBD2 identical over 13 bases. V was pared by 6 bases and J by 9 bases, with 8 bases of the junction left unmatched. The CDR3 is 15 amino acids. The CDR3 nucleotides are TGTGCCAGCAGAATGTCACTAGCGGGAGGGCCCATTCAGTACTTC. The encoded protein is CASRMSLAGGPIQYF.

The V call is TRBV4-1, the J call TRBJ2-1; 8 bases agree with TRBD2. V was clipped by 0 bases and J by 5 bases; unmatched bases: 9. This CDR3 region has 17 residues. Germline CDR1 reads MGHRA; CDR2 reads YSYEKL. The DNA for the CDR3 is TGCGCCAGCAGCCAAGAAGGGTGGCTAGCGGGCGACAATGAGCAGTTCTTC. Its protein product is CASSQEGWLAGDNEQFF.

This clonotype was counted only a few times. This chain links TRBV20-1 with TRBJ1-6; possible D gene TRBD1, 5 bases. Germline V gene data show CDR1 as DFQATT and CDR2 as SNEGSKA (reference sequence). V was pared by 3 bases and J by 6 bases, with 9 bases between. The CDR3 totals 13 residues. CDR3 in amino acids: CSARKGPNSPLHF. DNA of the CDR3: TGCAGTGCTAGGAAGGGGCCTAATTCACCCCTCCACTTT.

The chain links TRBV20-1 to TRBJ2-1; 8 bases are shared with TRBD2. The germline V gene encodes CDR1 DFQATT and CDR2 SNEGSKA (reference sequence). Unmatched junction bases numbered 12, after V lost 6 bases and J lost 5 bases. The CDR3 runs 15 residues. The DNA for the CDR3 is TGCAGTGCCAGTGCCTATAGCGGGACCGACAATGAGCAGTTCTTC. It specifies CSASAYSGTDNEQFF.

This clonotype occurred a few times. The J gene is TRBJ2-5, the V gene TRBV19; D is possibly TRBD1 or TRBD2 (6 bases each). The germline CDR1 and CDR2 sequences are LNHDA and SQIVND (reference sequence). The CDR3 is 13 amino acids. Trimming stripped 9 bases from V and 4 bases from J, with 15 bases between. The CDR3 DNA sequence: TGTGCCAGCGTCCGGGGGCCCGGAGAGACCCAGTACTTC. This codes for CASVRGPGETQYF.

This clonotype was counted at least ten times. The CDR3, as DNA: TGTGCCAGCAGCTCTCATAGCGGGAGGAATGAGCAGTTCTTC. Its protein product is CASSSHSGRNEQFF. This chain connects TRBV7-9 to TRBJ2-1; 10 bases agree with TRBD2. This CDR3 has 14 amino acids. V lost 4 bases to trimming and J lost 7 bases; unmatched junction nucleotides: 4. CDR1 and CDR2 (germline): SEHNR, FQNEAQ (reference sequence).

In its sample, this clonotype was seen many times. The J gene is TRBJ2-3, the V gene TRBV2, with 10 bases fitting TRBD2. The germline V gene has CDR1 SNHLY and CDR2 FYNNEI. The CDR3 is 15 residues long. The ends lost 2 bases at V and 3 bases at J; junction bases unmatched: 2. The CDR3 loop is CASSEPSGSTDTQYF. The CDR3 DNA follows: TGTGCCAGCAGTGAACCTAGCGGGAGTACAGATACGCAGTATTTT.

The rearrangement links TRBV29-1 to TRBJ1-1; D perhaps matches TRBD1 (6 bases). V shed 5 bases and J shed 5 bases, with 9 bases lying between them. Germline loops: CDR1 SQVTM, CDR2 ANQGSEA. There are 11 residues in the CDR3. CDR3 sequence reads: CSVLRGTEAFF. The CDR3 nucleotides are TGCAGCGTTCTCAGGGGTACTGAAGCTTTCTTT.

The CDR3 DNA reads as TGCAGCGTCGTACCCTTTAGCGGGAGGATAGATACGCAGTATTTT. It encodes CSVVPFSGRIDTQYF. This chain joins TRBV29-1 and TRBJ2-3, with 10 bases that match TRBD2. Trimming removed 6 bases from V and 5 bases from J; junction bases left unmatched: 11. The CDR3 runs to 15 residues. The germline CDR1 and CDR2 sequences are SQVTM and ANQGSEA.

The table lists this clonotype with a few counts. The chain joins TRBV9 to TRBJ1-6; 9 positions agree with TRBD1. The V segment lost 4 bases and the J segment 7 bases; nucleotides outside the gene matches: 9. The CDR3 is 16 amino acids. The germline V gene has CDR1 SGDLS and CDR2 YYNGEE. CDR3 sequence: CASSPNPGTGNSPLHF. DNA of the CDR3: TGTGCCAGCAGCCCCAACCCCGGGACAGGGAATTCACCCCTCCACTTT.

This rearrangement joins TRBV12-3 or TRBV12-4 to TRBJ2-1, with 8 bases fitting TRBD2. CDR3 length: 14 amino acids. The J segment lost 2 bases and the V segment lost 9 bases, leaving 6 bases of the junction unmatched. Here the CDR3 reads CASLAGLAYNEQFF. CDR3 DNA: TGTGCCAGTTTAGCGGGACTAGCCTACAATGAGCAGTTCTTC.

Many counts were recorded for this clonotype. The chain joins TRBV2 to TRBJ2-2; TRBD2 is a possible D gene (5 bases). This CDR3 is 14 amino acids long. V gave up 7 bases and J gave up 4 bases, with 13 bases separating them. From germline, CDR1 is SNHLY and CDR2 FYNNEI. The CDR3 protein is CASTGLLRTGELFF. DNA of the CDR3: TGTGCCAGCACAGGACTTCTTCGCACCGGGGAGCTGTTTTTT.

This clonotype was found many times. The V gene is TRBV24-1, the J gene TRBJ2-6; 8 nucleotides line up with TRBD1. Germline CDR1 KGHDR, CDR2 SFDVKD. The CDR3 is 18 residues long. Trimming at V came to 3 bases and at J to 2 bases, leaving 8 bases not matched to a gene. The CDR3 nucleotides read TGTGCCACCAGTGATGGGCGGACAGGGATGGCTGGGGCCAACGTCCTGACTTTC. Amino acid sequence: CATSDGRTGMAGANVLTF.

This clonotype was seen repeatedly, ten times or more. V is TRBV20-1 and J is TRBJ1-2, with D possibly TRBD1 on 6 matching bases. The V gene's germline CDR1 is DFQATT and CDR2 SNEGSKA (reference sequence). Trimming cost V 3 bases and J 4 bases, with 15 bases left between them. The CDR3 is 14 residues long. This chain's CDR3 is CSARGQAKAYGYTF. CDR3 nucleotide sequence: TGCAGTGCTAGGGGACAAGCAAAGGCCTATGGCTACACCTTC.

This clonotype was observed at least ten times. This sequence joins TRBV12-3 or TRBV12-4 and TRBJ1-3, with TRBD1 as a possible D gene (6 bases). Trimming removed 2 bases at V and 6 bases at J, with 17 bases between. CDR3 length: 16 residues. The CDR3 spells CASSLFAGDPENTIYF. CDR3 bases: TGTGCCAGCAGTTTATTTGCAGGGGACCCTGAAAACACCATATATTTT.

This clonotype was counted many times. CDR3 bases: TGTGCCAGCAGCTTACAGATTAATGAAAAACTGTTTTTT. It yields the protein CASSLQINEKLFF. This rearrangement joins TRBV11-2 to TRBJ1-4, with no clear D. Trimming pared 2 bases from V and 4 bases from J, leaving 5 bases between. The CDR3 is made up of 13 amino acids. Germline V gene lookup returns CDR1 SGHAT and CDR2 FQNNGV. The variable domain in full, completed from reference TRBV11-2 and TRBJ1-4, reads EAGVAQSPRYKIIEKRQSVAFWCNPISGHATLYWYQQILGQGPKLLIQFQNNGVVDDSQLPKDRFSAERLKGVDSTLKIQPAKLEDSAVYLCASSLQINEKLFFGSGTQLSVL.

This sequence joins TRBV29-1 and TRBJ2-3; a weak D match, TRBD2 (5 bases). Trimming stripped 7 bases from V and 5 bases from J, with 7 bases between. Germline values: CDR1 SQVTM, CDR2 ANQGSEA. This CDR3 is built from 10 residues. In nucleotides, the CDR3 is TGCAGCGCCGAGGGAGATACGCAGTATTTT. Its translation is CSAEGDTQYF.

This chain joins TRBV11-2 and TRBJ2-6, with D hard to call. The CDR3 totals 14 residues. CDR1 is SGHAT and CDR2 is FQNNGV in the germline V gene. V lost 7 bases and J 1 base, leaving 8 bases between the germline ends. CDR3 protein: CASTPPSGANVLTF. Written as DNA, the CDR3 is TGTGCCAGCACCCCTCCTTCTGGGGCCAACGTCCTGACTTTC.

V usage is TRBV20-1 and J usage is TRBJ2-7; D tentatively fits TRBD1 or TRBD2 (5 bases each). CDR1 DFQATT and CDR2 SNEGSKA come from the germline V gene (reference sequence). This CDR3 spans 13 amino acids. Trimming stripped 1 base from V and 3 bases from J, with 10 bases between. The CDR3 is CSARAGRFYEQYF. CDR3 nucleotide sequence: TGCAGTGCTAGAGCGGGACGGTTCTACGAGCAGTACTTC.

This chain links TRBV18 with TRBJ1-6; the match to TRBD1 covers 10 bases. Per the germline V gene, CDR1 is KGHSH and CDR2 is LQKENI. CDR3 size: 14 residues. J was trimmed by 8 bases and V by 3 bases; bases with no gene match: 1. The CDR3 DNA is TGTGCCAGCTCACCTGGGACAGGGGATTCACCCCTCCACTTT. Protein product: CASSPGTGDSPLHF. The whole variable domain, remainder taken from reference TRBV18 and TRBJ1-6, is NAGVMQNPRHLVRRRGQEARLRCSPMKGHSHVYWYRQLPEEGLKFMVYLQKENIIDESGMPKERFSAEFPKEGPSILRIQQVVRGDSAAYFCASSPGTGDSPLHFGNGTRLTVT.

This clonotype was found a few times. The J gene is TRBJ1-1, the V gene TRBV10-2; no clear D gene. CDR3 length equals 11 residues. Germline V gene lookup returns CDR1 WSHSY and CDR2 SAAADI. The V gene lost 4 bases and the J gene lost 5 bases, with 5 bases spanning the gap. Here the CDR3 reads CASSGGTEAFF. Here the CDR3 DNA reads TGCGCCAGCAGTGGGGGAACTGAAGCTTTCTTT.

This clonotype was observed a handful of times. This chain uses TRBV5-4 with TRBJ2-3; TRBD2 matches 10 bases. Germline V lookup: CDR1 SGHNT, CDR2 YYREEE (reference sequence). J lost 4 bases, V lost 4 bases, and 9 bases had no gene match. This CDR3 region has 16 residues. The CDR3 region has the DNA TGTGCCAGCAGCGGGGCTAGCGGGAGTACGGCAGATACGCAGTATTTT. Encoded protein: CASSGASGSTADTQYF. Using reference TRBV5-4 and TRBJ2-3 for the parts outside the CDR3, the full variable domain is ETGVTQSPTHLIKTRGQQVTLRCSSQSGHNTVSWYQQALGQGPQFIFQYYREEENGRGNFPPRFSGLQFPNYSSELNVNALELDDSALYLCASSGASGSTADTQYFGPGTRLTVL.

This clonotype was seen many times. The gene calls are TRBV7-2 and TRBJ2-1, with 12 positions matching TRBD2. The CDR3 spans 14 residues. The V segment lost 7 bases and the J segment 6 bases; nucleotides outside the gene matches: 4. From germline, CDR1 is SGHTA and CDR2 FQGNSA. In DNA, the CDR3 is TGTGCCAGCATCCGACTAGCGGGAGCCAATGAGCAGTTCTTC. Protein sequence: CASIRLAGANEQFF.

The CDR3: CASSLQGETNYGYTF. The CDR3 coding sequence is TGTGCCAGCTCACTTCAGGGCGAGACTAACTATGGCTACACCTTC. This sequence joins TRBV18 and TRBJ1-2, with D possibly being TRBD1 (5 bases). CDR1 KGHSH and CDR2 LQKENI come from the germline V gene. The V end lost 4 bases, the J end lost 0 bases, and 12 bases lay between the germline ends. The CDR3 is 15 residues long.